The next 9 T cell receptor beta chains were all read from a single sample in a study of beta chain features in type 1 diabetes. Study findings and constraints: Type 1 diabetes patients showed a moderate but significant shortening of TCRB CDR3s in all four CD4+ subsets.

These receptors' antigens are unknown. Sequencing targeted expressed TCRB transcripts, as all isolated RNA had been reverse transcribed. The protocol was immunoSEQ multiplex PCR, while the TCRdb copy is restricted to in-frame clones and leaves out a portion. The sample shows about 700,000 clones, about an eighth of them seen only once. Sequencing input: naive CD4+ T cells from blood. The source of these receptors is a man younger than 35 with type 1 diabetes.

This clone was counted only a few times. V is TRBV7-2 and J is TRBJ1-4; the D is unclear. This CDR3 spans 14 amino acids. The V and J ends lost 1 base and 4 bases respectively, with 7 bases between them. CDR1 SGHTA and CDR2 FQGNSA come from the germline V gene. The CDR3 nucleotides read TGTGCCAGCAGCTTAGACAGAGTTAATGAAAAACTGTTTTTT. Its translation: CASSLDRVNEKLFF.

This clone was seen more than once but under ten times. This rearrangement joins TRBV28 to TRBJ2-3; D remains unclear. The CDR3 is 14 amino acids. V lost 3 bases and J 2 bases, leaving 9 bases between the germline ends. The V gene's germline CDR1 is MDHEN and CDR2 SYDVKM. CDR3 bases: TGTGCCAGCAGTTTTACCCTGTCCACAGATACGCAGTATTTT. Translation gives CASSFTLSTDTQYF.

This clone was seen a few times. The chain combines TRBV27 with TRBJ1-2; no clear D. Trimming cost V 8 bases and J 4 bases, with 11 bases left between them. The CDR3 extends over 12 amino acids. The germline V gene has CDR1 MNHEY and CDR2 SMNVEV (reference sequence). CDR3 in DNA: TGTGCCAGCGGTCGGTGGGGCTATGGCTACACCTTC. It translates to CASGRWGYGYTF.

This clone was counted only a few times. V usage is TRBV29-1 and J usage is TRBJ2-2; 9 nucleotides match TRBD1. The ends lost 3 bases at V and 5 bases at J; junction bases unmatched: 7. This CDR3 is 15 amino acids long. The germline V gene has CDR1 SQVTM and CDR2 ANQGSEA. The CDR3 here is CSVDLRGQGTGELFF. CDR3 sequence (DNA): TGCAGCGTTGACTTACGAGGACAGGGGACCGGGGAGCTGTTTTTT.

Note on this clone: Different DNA sequences within this sample yield the same CDR3. The gene calls are TRBV10-3 and TRBJ1-1, with 9 nucleotides matching TRBD1. From germline, CDR1 is ENHRY and CDR2 SYGVKD. Losses at the gene ends were 2 bases for V and 4 bases for J; bases not matched to a gene: 2. The length of the CDR3 is 14 residues. Here the CDR3 reads CAISEGQGLTEAFF. The DNA for the CDR3 is TGTGCCATCAGTGAGGGACAGGGGCTCACTGAAGCTTTCTTT.

The chain combines TRBV7-8 with TRBJ1-1; 8 bases fit TRBD1. V trimming: 5 bases; J trimming: 0 bases; junction bases outside the gene matches: 5. The CDR3 spans 15 residues. Germline-derived CDR1 and CDR2 are SGHVS and FQNEAQ. This CDR3 is CASSAEQGVNTEAFF. The CDR3 coding sequence is TGTGCCAGCAGCGCGGAACAGGGGGTGAACACTGAAGCTTTCTTT.

J is TRBJ1-6 and V is TRBV19; 7 bases fit TRBD1. The CDR3 is 15 amino acids. CDR1 is LNHDA and CDR2 is SQIVND in the germline V gene (reference sequence). The J segment lost 10 bases and the V segment lost 3 bases, leaving 9 bases of the junction unmatched. The CDR3 is CASSITPGGGSPLHF. The CDR3 bases are TGTGCCAGTAGTATCACCCCAGGGGGTGGATCACCCCTCCACTTT.

The genes are TRBV5-1 and TRBJ1-4; tentatively, D is TRBD1 (6 bases). The CDR3 runs 14 residues. Germline V gives CDR1 SGHRS, CDR2 YFSETQ. The V end lost 4 bases, the J end lost 4 bases, and 11 bases lay between the germline ends. The CDR3 loop is CASSQDSNNEKLFF. The DNA for the CDR3 is TGCGCCAGCAGCCAGGACAGCAATAATGAAAAACTGTTTTTT. Full variable domain (outside the CDR3, taken from reference TRBV5-1 and TRBJ1-4): KAGVTQTPRYLIKTRGQQVTLSCSPISGHRSVSWYQQTPGQGLQFLFEYFSETQRNKGNFPGRFSGRQFSNSRSEMNVSTLELGDSALYLCASSQDSNNEKLFFGSGTQLSVL.

The table lists this clone with a few counts. This sequence joins TRBV4-1 and TRBJ1-5, with unresolved D. Germline-derived CDR1 and CDR2 are MGHRA and YSYEKL. The V gene lost 0 bases and the J gene lost 1 base, with 4 bases spanning the gap. This CDR3 comprises 14 residues. This CDR3 reads CASSQDGSNQPQHF. CDR3 in DNA: TGCGCCAGCAGCCAAGACGGCAGCAATCAGCCCCAGCATTTT.